This T cell receptor (beta chain) is drawn from a study of lymphopenia after photon versus proton radiotherapy. Study outcomes and limitations: Post-nadir diversity loss with photons came from oligoclonal expansion, particularly CD8+ Temra cells. A bigger post-nadir fall in TCR diversity correlated inversely with survival time in deceased patients. Relative stability marked proton patients; photon patients lost diversity and naive cells.

Produced via immunoSEQ multiplex PCR; TCRdb's table is partial and in-frame only. The sample includes tens of thousands of clones, roughly 87% seen only once; the top ten take 9.5% to 15%. CDR1 is MNHNS and CDR2 is SASEGT in the germline V gene. CDR3 size: 14 residues. Trimming took 4 bases from V and 0 from J, leaving 10 bases between them. Notes on this clone: Antigen: not known.

The source material was peripheral blood, sampled from a patient treated with proton-based radiotherapy. V gene TRBV6-1 combines with J gene TRBJ2-7, with a weak D call TRBD1 (6 bases). The sequence derives from a man at least 80 years old with esophageal cancer. The CDR3 loop reads CASSGQVSSYEQYF. CDR3 nucleotides: TGTGCCAGCAGTGGACAGGTGAGCTCCTACGAGCAGTACTTC.